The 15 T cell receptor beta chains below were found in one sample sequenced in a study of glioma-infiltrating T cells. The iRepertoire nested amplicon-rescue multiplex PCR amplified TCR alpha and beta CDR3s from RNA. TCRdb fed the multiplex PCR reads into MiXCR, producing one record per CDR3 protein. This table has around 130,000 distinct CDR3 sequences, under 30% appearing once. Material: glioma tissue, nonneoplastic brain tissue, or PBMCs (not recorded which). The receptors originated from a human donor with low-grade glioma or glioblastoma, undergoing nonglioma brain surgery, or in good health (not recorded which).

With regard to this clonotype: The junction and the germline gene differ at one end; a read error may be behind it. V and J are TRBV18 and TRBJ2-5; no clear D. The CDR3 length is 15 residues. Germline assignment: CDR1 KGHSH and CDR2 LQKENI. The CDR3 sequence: CASSPSTQSYNEQSF. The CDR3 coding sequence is TGTGCCAGCTCACCATCTACCCAGAGCTACAATGAGCAGTCCTTC.

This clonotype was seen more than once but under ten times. CDR3 sequence reads: CASSVAVGGRTEAFF. CDR3 bases: TGTGCCAGCAGCGTAGCTGTGGGGGGGCGGACTGAAGCTTTCTTT. V is TRBV9 and J is TRBJ1-1, with a weak D call TRBD1 (6 bases). The germline gives CDR1 SGDLS, CDR2 YYNGEE. V lost 0 bases and J 5 bases, leaving 14 bases between the germline ends. The CDR3 consists of 15 residues.

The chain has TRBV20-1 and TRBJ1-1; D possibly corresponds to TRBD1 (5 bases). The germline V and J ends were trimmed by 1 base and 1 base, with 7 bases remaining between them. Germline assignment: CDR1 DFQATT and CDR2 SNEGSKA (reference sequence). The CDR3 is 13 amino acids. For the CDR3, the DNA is TGCAGTGCTAGAGGGGACGGGAACACTGAAGCTTTCTTT. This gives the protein CSARGDGNTEAFF.

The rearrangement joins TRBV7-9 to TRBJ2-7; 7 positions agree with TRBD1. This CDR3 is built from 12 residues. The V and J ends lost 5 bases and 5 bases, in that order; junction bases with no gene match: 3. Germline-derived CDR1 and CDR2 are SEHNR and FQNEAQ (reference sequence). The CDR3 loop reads CASSHDRDEQYV. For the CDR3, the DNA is TGTGCCAGCAGCCACGACAGGGACGAGCAGTACGTC.

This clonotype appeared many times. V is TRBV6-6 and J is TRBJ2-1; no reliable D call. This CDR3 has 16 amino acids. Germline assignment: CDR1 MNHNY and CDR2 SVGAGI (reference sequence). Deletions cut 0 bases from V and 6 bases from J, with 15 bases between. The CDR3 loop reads CASSYSGRSLANEQFF. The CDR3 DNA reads TGTGCCAGCAGTTACTCAGGCCGGTCCTTGGCCAATGAGCAGTTCTTC.

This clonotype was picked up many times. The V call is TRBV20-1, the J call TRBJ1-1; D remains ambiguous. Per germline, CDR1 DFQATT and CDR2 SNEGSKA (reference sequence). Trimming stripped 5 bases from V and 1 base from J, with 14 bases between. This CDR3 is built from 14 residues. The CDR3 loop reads CSAPGRLPNTEAFF. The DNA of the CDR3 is TGCAGTGCTCCTGGACGTCTCCCGAACACTGAAGCTTTCTTT.

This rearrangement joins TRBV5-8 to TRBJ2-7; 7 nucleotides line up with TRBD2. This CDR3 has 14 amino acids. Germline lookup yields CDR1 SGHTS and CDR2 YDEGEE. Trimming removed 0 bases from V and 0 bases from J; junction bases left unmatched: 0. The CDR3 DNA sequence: TGTGCCAGCAGCTTGGGGGGGGGCTCCTACGAGCAGTACGTC. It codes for CASSLGGGSYEQYV.

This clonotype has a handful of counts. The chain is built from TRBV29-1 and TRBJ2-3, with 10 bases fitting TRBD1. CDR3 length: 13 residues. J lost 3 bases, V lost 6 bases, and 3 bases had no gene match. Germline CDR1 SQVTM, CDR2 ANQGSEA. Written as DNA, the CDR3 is TGCAGCGTGCGGACAGGGGGTACAGATACGCAGTATTTT. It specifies CSVRTGGTDTQYF.

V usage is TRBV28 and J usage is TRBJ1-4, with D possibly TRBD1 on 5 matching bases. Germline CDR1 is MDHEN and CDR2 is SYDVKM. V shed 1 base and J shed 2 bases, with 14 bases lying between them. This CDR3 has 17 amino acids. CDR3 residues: CASSLYSPGATNEKLFF. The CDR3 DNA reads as TGTGCCAGCAGTTTATACTCCCCCGGGGCGACTAATGAAAAACTGTTTTTT.

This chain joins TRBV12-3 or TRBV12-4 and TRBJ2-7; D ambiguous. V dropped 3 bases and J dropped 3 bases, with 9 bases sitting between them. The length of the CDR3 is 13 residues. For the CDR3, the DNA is TGTGCCAGCAGTTTTTCAGACCGCTACGAGCAGTACGTC. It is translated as CASSFSDRYEQYV.

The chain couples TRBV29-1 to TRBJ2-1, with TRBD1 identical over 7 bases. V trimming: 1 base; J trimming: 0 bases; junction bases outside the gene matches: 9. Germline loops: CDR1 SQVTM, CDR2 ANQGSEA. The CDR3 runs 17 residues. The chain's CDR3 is CSVEGWERTGSYNEQFF. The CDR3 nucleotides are TGCAGCGTTGAAGGATGGGAACGGACAGGCTCCTACAATGAGCAGTTCTTC.

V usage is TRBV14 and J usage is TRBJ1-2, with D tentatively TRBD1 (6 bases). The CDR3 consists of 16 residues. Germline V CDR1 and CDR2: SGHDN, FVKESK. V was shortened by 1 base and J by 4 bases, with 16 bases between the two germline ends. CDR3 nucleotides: TGTGCCAGCAGCCAAGTAGTCGGGGGCGGATCCTATGGCTACACCTTC. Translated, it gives CASSQVVGGGSYGYTF.

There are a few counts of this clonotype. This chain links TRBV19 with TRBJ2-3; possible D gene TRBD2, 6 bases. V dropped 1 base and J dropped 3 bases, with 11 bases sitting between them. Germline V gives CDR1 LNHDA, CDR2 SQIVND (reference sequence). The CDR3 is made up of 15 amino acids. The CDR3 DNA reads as TGTGCCAGTAGTATAGTCGGGGGTATGACAGATACGCAGTATTTT. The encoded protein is CASSIVGGMTDTQYF.

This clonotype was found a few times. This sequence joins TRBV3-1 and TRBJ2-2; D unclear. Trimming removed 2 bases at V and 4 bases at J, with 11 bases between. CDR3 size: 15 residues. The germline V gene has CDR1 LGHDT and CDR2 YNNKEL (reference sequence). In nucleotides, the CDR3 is TGTGCCAGCAGCCAAAGACTGGGGATCACCGGGGAGCTGTTTTTT. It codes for CASSQRLGITGELFF. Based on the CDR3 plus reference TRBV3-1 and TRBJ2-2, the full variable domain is DTAVSQTPKYLVTQMGNDKSIKCEQNLGHDTMYWYKQDSKKFLKIMFSYNNKELIINETVPNRFSPKSPDKAHLNLHINSLELGDSAVYFCASSQRLGITGELFFGEGSRLTVL.

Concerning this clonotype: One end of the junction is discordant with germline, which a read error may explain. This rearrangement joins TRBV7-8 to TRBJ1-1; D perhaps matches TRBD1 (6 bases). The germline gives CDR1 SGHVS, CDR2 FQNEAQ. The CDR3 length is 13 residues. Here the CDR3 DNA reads TGTGCCAGCAGCGAAACAGGGAGCACTGGAGCTTTCTTT. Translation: CASSETGSTGAFF. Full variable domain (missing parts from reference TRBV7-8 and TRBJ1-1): GAGVSQSPRYKVAKRGQDVALRCDPISGHVSLFWYQQALGQGPEFLTYFQNEAQLDKSGLPSDRFFAERPEGSVSTLKIQRTQQEDSAVYLCASSETGSTGAFFGQGTRLTVV.